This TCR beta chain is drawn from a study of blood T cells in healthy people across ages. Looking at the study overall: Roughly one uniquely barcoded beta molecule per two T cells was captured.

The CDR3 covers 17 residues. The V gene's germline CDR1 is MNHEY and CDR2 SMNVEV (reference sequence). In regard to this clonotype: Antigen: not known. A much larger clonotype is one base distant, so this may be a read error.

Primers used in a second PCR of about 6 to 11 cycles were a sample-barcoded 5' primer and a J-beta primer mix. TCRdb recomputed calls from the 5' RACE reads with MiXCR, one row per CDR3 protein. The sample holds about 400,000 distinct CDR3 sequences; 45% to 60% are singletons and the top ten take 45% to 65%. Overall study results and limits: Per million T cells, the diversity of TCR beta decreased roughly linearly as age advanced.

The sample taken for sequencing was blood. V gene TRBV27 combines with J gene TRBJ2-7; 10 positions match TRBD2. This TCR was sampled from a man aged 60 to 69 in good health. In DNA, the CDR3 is TGTGCCAGCAGTTTCACTCGGCTAGCGGGGGCCCGAGGCGAGCAGAACTTC. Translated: CASSFTRLAGARGEQNF.